This T cell receptor beta chain was identified during a study of blood T cell repertoires in COVID-19. On the study more broadly: T cells, B-cell-depleted T cells, or PBMCs provided the cDNA or gDNA that served as material.

In the original analysis: It was from reference gene primer amplification that nucleated cell counts were estimated. Repertoires were generated with immunoSEQ multiplex PCR, while TCRdb's copy carries only in-frame clones and drops some. V and J calls and clone size are as listed in that table; D and trimming were resolved from the DNA. The table records some 210,000 clones, about 91% of them present only once. Germline V gene sequence: CDR1 KGHSH, CDR2 LQKENI. CDR3 length: 16 residues. V lost 3 bases to trimming and J lost 6 bases; unmatched junction nucleotides: 5. Clinical history reported by participants formed the basis on which cohorts were assigned.

The clonotype originates from a man younger than 30 with acute COVID-19. The chain has TRBV18 and TRBJ2-1, with 13 bases fitting TRBD2. Sequencing used PBMCs or T cells enriched from blood (not recorded which). The CDR3 sequence is CASSPLLAGGPNEQFF. The CDR3 nucleotides are TGTGCCAGCTCACCCCTACTAGCGGGAGGGCCCAATGAGCAGTTCTTC.